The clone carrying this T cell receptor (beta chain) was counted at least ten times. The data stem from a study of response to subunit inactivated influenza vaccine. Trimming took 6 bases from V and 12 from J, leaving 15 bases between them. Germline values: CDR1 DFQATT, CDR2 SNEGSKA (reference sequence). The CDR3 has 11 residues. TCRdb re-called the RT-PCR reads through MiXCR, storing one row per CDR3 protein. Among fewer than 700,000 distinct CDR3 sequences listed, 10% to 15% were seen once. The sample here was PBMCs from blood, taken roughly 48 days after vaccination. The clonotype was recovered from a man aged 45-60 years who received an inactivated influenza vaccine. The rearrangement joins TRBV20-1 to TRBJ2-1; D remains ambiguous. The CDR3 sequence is CSAPIYPSQFF. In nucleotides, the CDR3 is TGCAGTGCGCCCATTTATCCTTCGCAGTTCTTC.